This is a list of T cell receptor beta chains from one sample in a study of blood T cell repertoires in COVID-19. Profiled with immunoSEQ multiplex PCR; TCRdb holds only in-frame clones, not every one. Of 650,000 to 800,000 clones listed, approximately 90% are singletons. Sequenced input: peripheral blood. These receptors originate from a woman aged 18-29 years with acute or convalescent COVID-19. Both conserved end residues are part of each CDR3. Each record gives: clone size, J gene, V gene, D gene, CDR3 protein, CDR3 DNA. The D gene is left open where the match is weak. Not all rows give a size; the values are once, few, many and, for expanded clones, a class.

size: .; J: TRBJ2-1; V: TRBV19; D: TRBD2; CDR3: CASSMGGNEQFF; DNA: TGTGCCAGTAGTATGGGGGGGAATGAGCAGTTCTTC
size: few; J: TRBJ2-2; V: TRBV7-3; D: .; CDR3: CASSFRGGTGELFF; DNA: TGTGCCAGCAGCTTTAGGGGAGGCACCGGGGAGCTGTTTTTT
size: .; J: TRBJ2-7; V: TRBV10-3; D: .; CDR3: CAITQGGYEQYF; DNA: TGTGCCATCACTCAGGGGGGCTACGAGCAGTACTTC
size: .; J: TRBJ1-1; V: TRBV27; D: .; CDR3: CASSLRTGAEAFF; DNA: TGTGCCAGCAGTTTACGGACGGGGGCTGAAGCTTTCTTT
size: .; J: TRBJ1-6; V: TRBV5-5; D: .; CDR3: CASSSSNSPLHF; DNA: TGTGCCAGCAGCTCGTCCAATTCACCCCTCCACTTT
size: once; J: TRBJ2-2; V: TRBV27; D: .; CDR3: CASSLSQWNTGELFF; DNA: TGTGCCAGCAGTTTATCACAATGGAACACCGGGGAGCTGTTTTTT
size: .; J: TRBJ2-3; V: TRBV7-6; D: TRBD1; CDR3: CASSLDRDTDTQYF; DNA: TGTGCCAGCAGCTTGGACAGGGACACAGATACGCAGTATTTT
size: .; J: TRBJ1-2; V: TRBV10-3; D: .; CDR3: CAIHGRAEGYTF; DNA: TGTGCCATCCATGGCAGGGCGGAAGGCTACACCTTC
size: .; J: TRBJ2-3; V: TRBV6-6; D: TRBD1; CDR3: CASIGDRGTDTQYF; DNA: TGTGCCAGCATCGGAGACAGGGGAACAGATACGCAGTATTTT
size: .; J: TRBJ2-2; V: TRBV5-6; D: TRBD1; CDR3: CASSLGSGGTGELFF; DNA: TGTGCCAGCAGCTTGGGGTCAGGGGGCACCGGGGAGCTGTTTTTT
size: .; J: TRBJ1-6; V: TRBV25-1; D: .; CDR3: CASSPAGVGNSPLHF; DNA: TGTGCCAGCAGCCCCGCCGGGGTTGGTAATTCACCCCTCCACTTT
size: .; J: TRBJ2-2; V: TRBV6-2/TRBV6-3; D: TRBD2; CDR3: CASSREDTGELFF; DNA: TGTGCCAGCAGTCGGGAGGACACCGGGGAGCTGTTTTTT